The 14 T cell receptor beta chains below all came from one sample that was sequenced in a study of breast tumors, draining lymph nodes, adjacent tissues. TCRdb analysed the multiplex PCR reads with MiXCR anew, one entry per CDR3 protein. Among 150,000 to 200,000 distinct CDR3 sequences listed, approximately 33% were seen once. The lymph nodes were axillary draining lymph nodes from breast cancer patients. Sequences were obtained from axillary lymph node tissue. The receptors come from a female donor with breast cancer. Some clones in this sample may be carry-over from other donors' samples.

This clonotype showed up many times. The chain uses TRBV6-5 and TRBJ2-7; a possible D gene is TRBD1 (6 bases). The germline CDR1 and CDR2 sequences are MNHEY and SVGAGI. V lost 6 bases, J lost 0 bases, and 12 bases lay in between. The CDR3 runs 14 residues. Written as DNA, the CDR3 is TGTGCCAGCAGGTCCACAGGGAGCTCCTACGAGCAGTACTTC. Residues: CASRSTGSSYEQYF.

The CDR3: CASSFGGSSNQPQHF. The CDR3 DNA follows: TGTGCCAGCAGCTTCGGCGGATCTAGCAATCAGCCCCAGCATTTT. V and J are TRBV11-2 and TRBJ1-5; D remains unclear. The germline CDR1 and CDR2 sequences are SGHAT and FQNNGV. The CDR3 has 15 residues. Trimming shortened V by 3 bases and J by 0 bases, and 9 bases separated the two germline ends. Full variable domain (remainder filled in from reference TRBV11-2 and TRBJ1-5): EAGVAQSPRYKIIEKRQSVAFWCNPISGHATLYWYQQILGQGPKLLIQFQNNGVVDDSQLPKDRFSAERLKGVDSTLKIQPAKLEDSAVYLCASSFGGSSNQPQHFGDGTRLSIL.

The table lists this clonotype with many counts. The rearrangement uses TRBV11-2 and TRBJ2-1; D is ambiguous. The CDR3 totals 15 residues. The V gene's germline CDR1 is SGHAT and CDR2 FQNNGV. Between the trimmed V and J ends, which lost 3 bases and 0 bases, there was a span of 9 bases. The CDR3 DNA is TGTGCCAGCAGCTTCCAGCGCCCCTCCTACAATGAGCAGTTCTTC. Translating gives CASSFQRPSYNEQFF.

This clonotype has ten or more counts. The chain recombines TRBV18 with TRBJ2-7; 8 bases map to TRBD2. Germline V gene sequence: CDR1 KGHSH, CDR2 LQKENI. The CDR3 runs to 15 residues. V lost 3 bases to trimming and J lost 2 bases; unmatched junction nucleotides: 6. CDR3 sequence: CASSPGSSGAYEQYF. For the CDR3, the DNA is TGTGCCAGCTCACCCGGTAGTAGCGGGGCCTACGAGCAGTACTTC.

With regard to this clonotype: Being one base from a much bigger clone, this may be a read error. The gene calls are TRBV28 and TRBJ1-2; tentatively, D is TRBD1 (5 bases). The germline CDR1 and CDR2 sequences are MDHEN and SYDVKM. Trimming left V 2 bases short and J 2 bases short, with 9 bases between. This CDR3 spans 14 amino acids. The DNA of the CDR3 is TGTGCCAGCAGTTTAAAGGGGAGCAACTATGGCTACACCTTC. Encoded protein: CASSLKGSNYGYTF.

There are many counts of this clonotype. This chain's CDR3 is CAISDPRLAGGYEQYF. The CDR3 nucleotides read TGTGCCATCAGTGACCCGCGTCTAGCGGGGGGCTACGAGCAGTACTTC. The chain is built from TRBV10-3 and TRBJ2-7; TRBD2 matches 11 bases. The CDR3 extends over 16 amino acids. V lost 3 bases, J lost 3 bases, and 7 bases stayed unmatched. The germline V gene encodes CDR1 ENHRY and CDR2 SYGVKD.

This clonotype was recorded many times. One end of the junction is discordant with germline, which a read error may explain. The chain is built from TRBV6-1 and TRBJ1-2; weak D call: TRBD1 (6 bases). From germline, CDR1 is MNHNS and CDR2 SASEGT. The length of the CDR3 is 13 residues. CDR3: CASSANYRTAYSF. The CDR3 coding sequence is TGTGCCAGCAGCGCAAATTACCGGACAGCCTACTCCTTC.

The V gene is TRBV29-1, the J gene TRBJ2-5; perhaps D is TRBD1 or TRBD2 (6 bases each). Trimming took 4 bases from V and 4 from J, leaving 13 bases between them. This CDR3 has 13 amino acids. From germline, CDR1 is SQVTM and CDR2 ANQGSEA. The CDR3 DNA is TGCAGCGTTGCGGAGGGGGTAGGAGAGACCCAGTACTTC. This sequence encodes CSVAEGVGETQYF.

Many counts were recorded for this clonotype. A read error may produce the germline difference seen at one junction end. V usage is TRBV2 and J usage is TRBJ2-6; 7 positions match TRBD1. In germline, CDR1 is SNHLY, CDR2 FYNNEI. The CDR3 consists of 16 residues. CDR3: CASSEGEGGWGQRPDF. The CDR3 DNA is TGTGCCAGCAGTGAGGGGGAAGGGGGCTGGGGCCAACGTCCTGACTTC. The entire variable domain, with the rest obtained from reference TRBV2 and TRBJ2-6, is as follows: EPEVTQTPSHQVTQMGQEVILRCVPISNHLYFYWYRQILGQKVEFLVSFYNNEISEKSEIFDDQFSVERPDGSNFTLKIRSTKLEDSAMYFCASSEGEGGWGQRPDFGAGSRLTVL.

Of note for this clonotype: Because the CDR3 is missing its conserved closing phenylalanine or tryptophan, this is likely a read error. CDR3 sequence: CASSLGGAPHNEQFL. CDR3 coding DNA: TGCGCCAGCAGCTTGGGAGGGGCCCCCCACAATGAGCAGTTCCTC. This rearrangement joins TRBV5-1 to TRBJ2-1, with D possibly called TRBD1 or TRBD2 (5 bases each). Germline V CDR1 and CDR2: SGHRS, YFSETQ. The V gene lost 0 bases and the J gene lost 5 bases, with 12 bases spanning the gap. The CDR3 contains 15 residues.

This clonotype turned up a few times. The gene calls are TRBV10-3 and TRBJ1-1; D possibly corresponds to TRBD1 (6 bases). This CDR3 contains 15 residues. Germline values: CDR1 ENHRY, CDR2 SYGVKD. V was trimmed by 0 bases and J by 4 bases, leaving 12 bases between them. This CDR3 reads CAISESRGAATEAFF. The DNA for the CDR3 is TGTGCCATCAGTGAGTCGCGGGGGGCGGCCACTGAAGCTTTCTTT.

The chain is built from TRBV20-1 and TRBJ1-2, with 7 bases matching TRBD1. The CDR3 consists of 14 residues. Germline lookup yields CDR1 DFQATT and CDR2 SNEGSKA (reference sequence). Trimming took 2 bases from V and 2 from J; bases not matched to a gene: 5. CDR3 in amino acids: CSARTGAANYGYTF. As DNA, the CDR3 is TGCAGTGCTAGAACAGGGGCGGCCAACTATGGCTACACCTTC.

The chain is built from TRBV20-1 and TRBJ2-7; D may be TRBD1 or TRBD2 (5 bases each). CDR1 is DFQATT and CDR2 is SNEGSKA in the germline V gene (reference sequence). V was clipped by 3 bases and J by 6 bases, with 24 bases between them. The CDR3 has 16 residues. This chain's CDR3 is CSARGAGGGVACEQYF. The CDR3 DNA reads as TGCAGTGCTAGGGGCGCGGGTGGGGGAGTCGCCTGCGAGCAGTACTTC.

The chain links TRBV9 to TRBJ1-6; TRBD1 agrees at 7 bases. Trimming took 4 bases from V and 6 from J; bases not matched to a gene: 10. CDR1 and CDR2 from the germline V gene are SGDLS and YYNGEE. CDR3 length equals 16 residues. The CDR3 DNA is TGTGCCAGCAGCCCCCTACAGGCAGGGGGTAATTCACCCCTCCACTTT. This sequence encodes CASSPLQAGGNSPLHF.